Listed below are T cell receptor beta chains from one sample, sequenced in a study of STAT5B mutations in CD4+ large granular lymphocyte leukemia. Some clones are missing from TCRdb's copy, which holds only in-frame ones; the method was immunoSEQ multiplex PCR. The sample holds about 35,000 clones, 65% to 70% seen once. The sequenced sample consisted of CD4+ T cells from blood buffy coats. The origin of the receptors is a human donor in good health. Both conserved end residues are part of each CDR3. D genes are given only for firm matches. A row's size may be missing; if present it is once, few, many or a size class.

CDR3 length	V gene	clone size	J gene	D gene	CDR3 DNA	CDR3 protein
16	TRBV4-2	few	TRBJ2-7	TRBD2	TGTGCCAGCAGCCAATCCTCTAGCGGGCTCACCTACGAGCAGTACTTC	CASSQSSSGLTYEQYF
13	TRBV6-5	.	TRBJ1-1	.	TGTGCCAGCAGTTTAGTCAGGGACACTGAAGCTTTCTTT	CASSLVRDTEAFF
13	TRBV5-1	.	TRBJ2-3	.	TGCGCCAGCAGCTTGAATAGTCAGGATACGCAGTATTTT	CASSLNSQDTQYF
15	TRBV7-2	.	TRBJ2-3	TRBD2	TGTGCCAGCAGCCGGACTAGCGGGGGCACAGATACGCAGTATTTT	CASSRTSGGTDTQYF
13	TRBV18	.	TRBJ1-5	.	TGTGCCAGCTCACCGGGGTTTGATCAGCCCCAGCATTTT	CASSPGFDQPQHF
15	TRBV7-2	once	TRBJ1-2	.	TGTGCCAGCAGCTCGCAGGGGCAAGCTAACTATGGCTACACCTTC	CASSSQGQANYGYTF
14	TRBV7-2	.	TRBJ1-3	.	TGTGCCAGCAGCTCAGGGCCCGCACAAAACACCATATATTTT	CASSSGPAQNTIYF
14	TRBV27	.	TRBJ2-4	.	TGTGCCAGCAGACCCGGGAACCAGAAAAACATTCAGTACTTC	CASRPGNQKNIQYF
15	TRBV25-1	once	TRBJ1-1	TRBD1	TGTGCCAGCAGTGCGGGACAGGGGGCGGTCACTGAAGCTTTCTTT	CASSAGQGAVTEAFF
14	TRBV7-2	.	TRBJ1-2	.	TGTGCCAGCAGCTTAGGAGGGCGGAACTATGGCTACACCTTC	CASSLGGRNYGYTF
14	TRBV14	.	TRBJ1-6	.	TGTGCCAGCAGCCGGATGGAGTTTCATTCACCCCTCCACTTT	CASSRMEFHSPLHF
14	TRBV14	.	TRBJ1-2	.	TGTGCCAGCAGCCAAGCGGGTTTATTCTATGGCTACACCTTC	CASSQAGLFYGYTF
14	TRBV10-3	.	TRBJ1-4	TRBD1	TGTGCCACCCACCCGACAGGGCCTAATGAAAAACTGTTTTTT	CATHPTGPNEKLFF
14	TRBV5-5	.	TRBJ2-7	TRBD1	TGTGCCAGCAGCCATAGGGACAGCTCCTACGAGCAGTACTTC	CASSHRDSSYEQYF
13	TRBV4-1	.	TRBJ2-7	.	TGCGCCAGCAGCCAGGTACTGCCATCCGAGCAGTACTTC	CASSQVLPSEQYF
15	TRBV9	.	TRBJ2-1	TRBD2	TGTGCCAGCAGCACCCGACTAGCGGGGCACAATGAGCAGTTCTTC	CASSTRLAGHNEQFF
20	TRBV13	once	TRBJ2-4	TRBD2	TGTGCCAGCAGCCCCGCGAAGACTAGCGGGGGCAGACTAGCCAAAAACATTCAGTACTTC	CASSPAKTSGGRLAKNIQYF
17	TRBV19	.	TRBJ2-1	TRBD2	TGTGCCAGTAGTACCCGGACTAGCGGGGGGGCACCAAATGAGCAGTTCTTC	CASSTRTSGGAPNEQFF
12	TRBV11-3	.	TRBJ1-1	.	TGTGCCAGCGGTCGGGGGCAACTCAGGGCTTTCTTT	CASGRGQLRAFF
15	TRBV7-9	few	TRBJ1-5	TRBD1	TGTGCCAGCAGTCCTGAGGGACAGGGCAATCAGCCCCAGCATTTT	CASSPEGQGNQPQHF
13	TRBV7-8	.	TRBJ1-5	.	TGTGCCAGCAGGGGACGGCCGAATCAGCCCCAGCATTTT	CASRGRPNQPQHF
15	TRBV7-6	.	TRBJ2-7	TRBD1	TGTGCCAGCAGCTTAGGACCGACAGGGGGAAACGAGCAGTACTTC	CASSLGPTGGNEQYF
17	TRBV6-1	.	TRBJ2-3	TRBD1	TGTGCCAGCAGTGCGTGGGACAGGGGCTTTAGCACAGATACGCAGTATTTT	CASSAWDRGFSTDTQYF
13	TRBV19	few	TRBJ1-2	.	TGTGCCAGTAGTGCACGAGGGTCAGGCGGCTACACCTTC	CASSARGSGGYTF
14	TRBV5-6	.	TRBJ2-7	.	TGTGCCAGCAGCCCGGACGCAGGGACGTACGAGCAGTACTTC	CASSPDAGTYEQYF
13	TRBV18	.	TRBJ2-5	.	TGTGCCAGCTCACCTACAATTCTGGAGACCCAGTACTTC	CASSPTILETQYF
14	TRBV5-8	.	TRBJ1-2	.	TGTGCCAGCAGCTTGGGAGGCCCTAACTATGGCTACACCTTC	CASSLGGPNYGYTF
15	TRBV5-8	.	TRBJ2-5	TRBD1	TGTGCCAGCAGCCCTCCGGGACAGAATACCGAGACCCAGTACTTC	CASSPPGQNTETQYF
14	TRBV4-2	.	TRBJ1-6	.	TGTGCCAGCAGCCAAGGGCAGGGGTACTCACCCCTCCACTTT	CASSQGQGYSPLHF
16	TRBV7-2	.	TRBJ2-1	TRBD1	TGTGCCAGCAGCTTAAGTAAGGGACAGGGGGCGAATGAGCAGTTCTTC	CASSLSKGQGANEQFF
15	TRBV6-1	.	TRBJ2-4	.	TGTGCCAGCAGTGACCGACAGATCTCCAAAAACATTCAGTACTTC	CASSDRQISKNIQYF
15	TRBV2	few	TRBJ1-5	TRBD1	TGTGCCAGCAGTGGAGACAGGGGTCGGGGTCAGCCCCAGCATTTT	CASSGDRGRGQPQHF
14	TRBV7-8	few	TRBJ2-5	.	TGTGCCAGCAGCCCCCCGGGGTCCCAAGAGACCCAGTACTTC	CASSPPGSQETQYF
17	TRBV7-2	.	TRBJ2-3	TRBD2	TGTGCCAGCAGCCCCAGATTAGCGGGGGGGAGCACAGATACGCAGTATTTT	CASSPRLAGGSTDTQYF
15	TRBV10-3	.	TRBJ2-3	.	TGTGCCATCAGCCAAAGGAGTTCTAGCACAGATACGCAGTATTTT	CAISQRSSSTDTQYF
14	TRBV6-1	.	TRBJ2-5	.	TGTGCCAGCAGCGGCAGCGACCCGGGCGAGACCCAGTACTTC	CASSGSDPGETQYF
15	TRBV7-3	.	TRBJ1-1	TRBD1	TGTGCCAGCAGCCCCGGACAGGGCTTGAACACTGAAGCTTTCTTT	CASSPGQGLNTEAFF
15	TRBV19	.	TRBJ1-3	.	TGTGCCAGTAGTAGATCAGGGAGCTCTGGAAACACCATATATTTT	CASSRSGSSGNTIYF
13	TRBV11-3	.	TRBJ2-1	.	TGTGCCAGCAGCTTAGATCGGGCAAATGAGCAGTTCTTC	CASSLDRANEQFF
16	TRBV7-3	few	TRBJ1-2	TRBD1	TGTGCCAGCAGCCAAATCGGGACAGGGGGCGAATATGGCTACACCTTC	CASSQIGTGGEYGYTF
13	TRBV25-1	.	TRBJ1-6	.	TGTGCCAGCAGTGAATTGTATAATTCACCCCTCCACTTT	CASSELYNSPLHF
13	TRBV6-5	few	TRBJ1-1	TRBD1	TGTGCCAGCAGTTACTCCGGACAGGGGGAAGCTTTCTTT	CASSYSGQGEAFF
12	TRBV7-9	.	TRBJ1-2	.	TGTGCCAGCAGCTTAGGGGGAGGCGGCTACACCTTC	CASSLGGGGYTF
15	TRBV5-5	once	TRBJ2-3	TRBD2	TGTGCCAGCAGTTTCCGACTAGCGGGGAAAGATACGCAGTATTTT	CASSFRLAGKDTQYF
13	TRBV7-2	.	TRBJ2-1	TRBD2	TGTGCCAGCAGTATCGGACTAGCCGATGAGCAGTTCTTC	CASSIGLADEQFF
14	TRBV7-2	.	TRBJ2-3	.	TGTGCCAGCAGCTTAGGGCTAGGAGGAGATACGCAGTATTTT	CASSLGLGGDTQYF
16	TRBV4-3	few	TRBJ2-1	.	TGCGCCAGCAGCCAAGAGGCGGCGGGACCCCTGAATGAGCAGTTCTTC	CASSQEAAGPLNEQFF
14	TRBV7-8	few	TRBJ1-2	.	TGTGCCAGCAGCTTAGTGGGCACAGGGTACGGCTACACCTTC	CASSLVGTGYGYTF
13	TRBV9	once	TRBJ2-1	.	TGTGCCAGCAGCCCTAGGGGTCTCGATGAGCAGTTCTTC	CASSPRGLDEQFF
15	TRBV25-1	.	TRBJ1-2	.	TGTGCCAGCAGTGCTCCCGTCCGGGGCACCGGTGGCTACACCTTC	CASSAPVRGTGGYTF
16	TRBV5-1	.	TRBJ1-1	TRBD1	TGCGCCAGCAGCCCCTCTCCGGGACAGGCTATTTCTGAAGCTTTCTTT	CASSPSPGQAISEAFF
16	TRBV18	few	TRBJ1-1	TRBD1	TGTGCCAGCTCACCCCGACAGGGACGGGCGGACACTGAAGCTTTCTTT	CASSPRQGRADTEAFF
14	TRBV19	.	TRBJ1-4	TRBD1	TGTGCCAGTAGCACGACAGGGGTGAATGAAAAACTGTTTTTT	CASSTTGVNEKLFF
15	TRBV9	.	TRBJ1-5	.	TGTGCCAGCAGCGCCGGTGGGGGAAGGGATCAGCCCCAGCATTTT	CASSAGGGRDQPQHF
15	TRBV5-1	few	TRBJ2-7	.	TGCGCCAGCAGCTTGGCGGGCGCTAGCTCCTACGAGCAGTACTTC	CASSLAGASSYEQYF
14	TRBV15	.	TRBJ1-1	.	TGTGCCACCAGCAGAGATGACAGAAACACTGAAGCTTTCTTT	CATSRDDRNTEAFF
14	TRBV5-1	.	TRBJ2-1	TRBD2	TGCGCCAGCAGCTTGGTCGGGGGGGCAGATGAGCAGTTCTTC	CASSLVGGADEQFF